The T cell receptor beta chain under discussion was sequenced for a study of shared clonotypes between healthy human individuals. The assay was immunoSEQ multiplex PCR, and TCRdb's table has in-frame clones only and misses some. The top ten clones hold 0.11% to 0.15% of a sample with roughly 2.5 million clones, approximately 90% of them seen once. As regards this clone: No antigen is known for it. Other DNA sequences within the sample encode an identical CDR3.

General study results and limits: Sampling used blood alone; tissue repertoires probably differ.

The TCR originated in a man aged 18 to 30 in good health. Sequencing was done on a sample of naive CD4+ T cells sorted from blood. Indicated subset: CD45RA+ positively selected.

The CDR3 is CASSVDGRSSYNEQFF. The CDR3, as DNA: TGTGCCAGCAGCGTAGATGGCAGGAGCTCCTACAATGAGCAGTTCTTC. The rearrangement uses TRBV9 and TRBJ2-1, with D unclear. Germline V gene lookup returns CDR1 SGDLS and CDR2 YYNGEE. V was shortened by 0 bases and J by 0 bases, with 10 bases between the two germline ends. The CDR3 totals 16 residues.